What follows is one T cell receptor (beta chain) and its context. Its antigen has not been determined. One base away there is no much larger clone; base qualities are not given. In Seattle, one collaborating source enrolled patients while the infection was active and tracked those patients longitudinally over the course of disease. Whole blood was collected in K2EDTA tubes by collaborating institutions according to the institutions' own protocols. For TCRbeta analysis, collaborators shipped samples as frozen whole blood, isolated PBMCs, or DNA extracted from either of those sample types. This sample stems from a study of blood T cell repertoires in COVID-19 (dated by TCRdb to 2018 to 2020). General notes on the study: Samples from collaborators originated in the United States, Italy and Spain and spanned both the acute and convalescent phases of COVID-19. The material from the prospective study consisted of cDNA or gDNA derived from T cells, B-cell-depleted T cells, or PBMCs. Deeply sampled blood TCRbeta repertoires from subjects exposed to, actively infected with, or recovered from COVID-19 were included in the dataset. The repertoires were released in a freely available public database intended as a resource for research on the immune response to SARS-CoV-2. Samples were obtained from the ongoing ImmuneRACE study (first 160 participants) and from approximately 1,200 subjects provided by 6 global collaborators. Sample metadata almost always included a de-identified subject ID, COVID-19 status, age in years and sex. Where available, HLA class I and class II types were taken from metadata supplied by the sample provider and were not determined by assay-based typing.

The immunoSEQ Assay, a bias-controlled multiplex PCR, was used to amplify TCRbeta CDR3 regions from genomic DNA. In the authors' own workflow: Within the assay, amplification of reference gene primers was used to estimate how many nucleated cells each sample contained. To quantify the absolute abundance of each unique TCRbeta CDR3 rearrangement, sequence reads were collapsed and filtered. For each sample, productive Simpson clonality was calculated by taking the square root of Simpson's diversity index across productive rearrangements. TCRdb limited this immuneACCESS table to in-frame rearrangements with V and J called. A share of clones is missing; checked studies link under half to unresolved V genes, and the rest is unexplained. V and J calls and clone size follow that table, whereas D and trimming were derived from the DNA. A total of around 18,000 clones appear in this sample, 70% to 85% of them only once. Around 17% of the sample goes to the ten largest clones.

From cysteine to phenylalanine, the CDR3 is 14 amino acids long. The sequence is cut down to CDR3 DNA, 42 bases in frame from base 1. The germline V gene sets CDR1 to SQVTM and CDR2 to ANQGSEA. Trimming takes 7 bases off V and 7 bases off J; junction bases not matched to a gene: 8. General study outcomes and caveats: Clinical and demographic metadata were provided uncurated, with the amount varying by source and participant.

The origin of this receptor is a man between 65 and 85 years old with COVID-19, enrolled during active disease. Rearrangement joined TRBV29-1 to TRBJ1-4; the central 11 bases match TRBD1. Sequenced input: peripheral blood. The bases read TGCAGCGCCGACATGGGACAGGGGGGTGAAAAACTGTTTTTT. This codes for CSADMGQGGEKLFF.